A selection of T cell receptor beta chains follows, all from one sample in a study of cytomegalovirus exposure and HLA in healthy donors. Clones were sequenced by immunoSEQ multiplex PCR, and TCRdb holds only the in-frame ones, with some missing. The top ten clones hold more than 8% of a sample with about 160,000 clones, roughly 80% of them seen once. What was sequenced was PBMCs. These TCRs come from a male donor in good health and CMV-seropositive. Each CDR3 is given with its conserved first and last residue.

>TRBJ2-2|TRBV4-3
CASSQANTNTGELFF
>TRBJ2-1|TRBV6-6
CASSYESKIDTWFF
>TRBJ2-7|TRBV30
CAFHGTGPYEQYF
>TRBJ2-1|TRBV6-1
CASRGGQGYNEQFF
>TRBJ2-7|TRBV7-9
CASSSPRGSISYEQYF
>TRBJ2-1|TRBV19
CASRGGRPYSEQFF
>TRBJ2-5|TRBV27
CASSLDGLAEETQYF
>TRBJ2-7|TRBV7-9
CASSLTGGSYEQYF
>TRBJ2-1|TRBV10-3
CAISDQGAKGNEQFF
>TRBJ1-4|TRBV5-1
CASSQLQGATNEKLFF
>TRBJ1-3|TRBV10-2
CTSSESFRNTIYF
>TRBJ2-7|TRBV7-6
CASSLGRGQGSYEQYF
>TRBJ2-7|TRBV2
CASSGQGYEQYF
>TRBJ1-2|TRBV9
CASTPDGYTF
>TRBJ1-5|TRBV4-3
CASSQEADLVGAGGNQPQHF
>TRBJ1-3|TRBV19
CASSVTGFGNSGNTIYF
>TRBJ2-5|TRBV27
CASKTSGRRETQYF
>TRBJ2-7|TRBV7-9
CASSGLAGGTYEQYF
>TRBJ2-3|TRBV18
CASFRQGADTQYF
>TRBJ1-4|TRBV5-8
CASSFKGRTNEKLFF
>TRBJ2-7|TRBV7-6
CASSLSTGRVYEQYF
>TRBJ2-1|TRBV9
CASSKEVYNEQFF
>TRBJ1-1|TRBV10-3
CAIRGGANTEAFF
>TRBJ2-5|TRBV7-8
CASSGERDRGSQQETQYF
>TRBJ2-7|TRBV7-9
CASSLVQATAPDEQYF
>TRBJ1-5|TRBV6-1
CATHRSGTGNQPQHF
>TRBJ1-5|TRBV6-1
CASSEVLGGNQPQHF
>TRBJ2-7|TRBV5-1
CASSTDPGLAGEQYF
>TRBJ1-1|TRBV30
CAWNNWNTEAFF
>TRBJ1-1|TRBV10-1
CASSEAGKDTEAFF
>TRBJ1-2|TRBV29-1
CSALGGDYGYTF
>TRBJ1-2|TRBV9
CASSVATGGFYGYTF
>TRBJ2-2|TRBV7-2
CASSLRTANTGELFF
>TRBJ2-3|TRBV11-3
CASSLTSASTDTQYF
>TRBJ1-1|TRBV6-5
CASRLMTGVNTEAFF
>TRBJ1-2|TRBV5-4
CASSLGLHDYGYTF
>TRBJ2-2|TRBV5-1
CASSLVASKNTGELFF
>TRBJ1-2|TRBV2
CASSGAPTHGYTF
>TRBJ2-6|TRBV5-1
CASSLGSGISGANVLTF
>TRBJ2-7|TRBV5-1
CASSSGQGYEQYF
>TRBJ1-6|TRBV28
CASSLAGQANSPLHF
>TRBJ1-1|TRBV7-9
CASSWTGSTEAFF
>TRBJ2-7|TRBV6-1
CASSEGIRGWSSYEQYF
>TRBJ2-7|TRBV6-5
CASRQGHSQYF
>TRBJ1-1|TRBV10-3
CAISDNRGGPSTEAFF
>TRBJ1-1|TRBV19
CASSTGVMNTEAFF
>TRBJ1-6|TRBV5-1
CASSPGQGHNSPLHF
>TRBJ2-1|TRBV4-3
CASSQSVGLAGIHEQFF